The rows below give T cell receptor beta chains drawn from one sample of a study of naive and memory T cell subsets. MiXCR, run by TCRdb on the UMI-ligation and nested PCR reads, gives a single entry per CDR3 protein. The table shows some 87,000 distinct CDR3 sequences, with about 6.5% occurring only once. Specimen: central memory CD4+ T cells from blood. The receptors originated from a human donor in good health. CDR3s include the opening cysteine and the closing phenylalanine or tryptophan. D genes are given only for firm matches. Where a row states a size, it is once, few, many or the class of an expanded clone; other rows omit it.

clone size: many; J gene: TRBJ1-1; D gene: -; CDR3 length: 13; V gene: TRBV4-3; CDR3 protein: CASSQGLGSEAFF; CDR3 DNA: TGCGCCAGCAGCCAAGGGCTAGGGAGTGAAGCTTTCTTT
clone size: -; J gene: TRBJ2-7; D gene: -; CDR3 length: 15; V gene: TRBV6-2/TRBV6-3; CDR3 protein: CASSYGTSRGNEQYF; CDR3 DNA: TGTGCCAGCAGCTACGGGACTTCCCGCGGCAACGAGCAGTACTTC
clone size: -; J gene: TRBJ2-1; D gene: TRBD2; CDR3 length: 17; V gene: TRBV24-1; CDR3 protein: CATSDFGLAGYSNEQFF; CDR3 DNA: TGTGCCACCAGTGATTTCGGACTAGCGGGATACAGCAATGAGCAGTTCTTC
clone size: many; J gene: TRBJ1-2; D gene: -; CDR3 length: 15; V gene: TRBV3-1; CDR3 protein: CASSQERQGGSGYTF; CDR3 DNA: TGTGCCAGCAGCCAAGAACGGCAGGGTGGCAGTGGCTACACCTTC
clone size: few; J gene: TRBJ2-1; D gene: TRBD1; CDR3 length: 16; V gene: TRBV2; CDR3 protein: CASSEEGTEIYNEQFF; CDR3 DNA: TGTGCCAGCAGTGAAGAAGGGACAGAAATTTACAATGAGCAGTTCTTC
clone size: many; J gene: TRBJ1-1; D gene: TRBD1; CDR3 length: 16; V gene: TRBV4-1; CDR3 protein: CASSPGQGSFSTEAFF; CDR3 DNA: TGCGCCAGCAGCCCGGGACAGGGGAGTTTTAGCACTGAAGCTTTCTTT
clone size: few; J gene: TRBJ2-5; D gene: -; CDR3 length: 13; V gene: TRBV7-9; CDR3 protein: CASSLGRIWTQYF; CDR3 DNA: TGTGCCAGCAGCTTAGGGCGGATTTGGACCCAGTACTTC
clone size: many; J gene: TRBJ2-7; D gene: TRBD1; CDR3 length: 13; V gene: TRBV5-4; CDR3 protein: CASSSGQGYEQYF; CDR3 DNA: TGTGCCAGCAGCTCCGGACAGGGCTACGAGCAGTACTTC
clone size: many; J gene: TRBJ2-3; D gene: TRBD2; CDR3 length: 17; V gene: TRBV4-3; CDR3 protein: CASSQEPPGGGADTQYF; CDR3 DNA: TGCGCCAGCAGCCAAGAGCCCCCAGGCGGGGGGGCAGATACGCAGTATTTT
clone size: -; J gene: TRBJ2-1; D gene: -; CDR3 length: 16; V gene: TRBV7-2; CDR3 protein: CASSRVTGAGYNEQFF; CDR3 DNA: TGTGCCAGCAGCCGCGTGACGGGGGCGGGATACAATGAGCAGTTCTTC
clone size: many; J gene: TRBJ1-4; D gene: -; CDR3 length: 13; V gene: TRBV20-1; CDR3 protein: CSASARGPEKLFF; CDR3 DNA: TGCAGTGCTAGTGCCCGGGGGCCTGAAAAACTGTTTTTT
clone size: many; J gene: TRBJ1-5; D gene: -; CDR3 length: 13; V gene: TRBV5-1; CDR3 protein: CASSWDFNQPQHF; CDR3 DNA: TGCGCCAGCAGCTGGGACTTCAATCAGCCCCAGCATTTT
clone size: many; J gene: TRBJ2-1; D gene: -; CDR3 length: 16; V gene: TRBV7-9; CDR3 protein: CASHRTGASTYNEQFF; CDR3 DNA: TGTGCCAGCCATCGTACCGGGGCTAGCACCTACAATGAGCAGTTCTTC
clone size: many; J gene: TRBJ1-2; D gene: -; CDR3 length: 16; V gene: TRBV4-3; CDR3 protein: CASSQDGTGISYGYTF; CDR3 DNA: TGCGCCAGCAGCCAAGATGGTACGGGTATTTCTTACGGCTACACCTTC
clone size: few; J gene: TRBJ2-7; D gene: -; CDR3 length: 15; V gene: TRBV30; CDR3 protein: CAWSPTGTKAREQYF; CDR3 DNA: TGTGCCTGGAGCCCTACCGGGACCAAAGCCCGCGAGCAGTACTTC
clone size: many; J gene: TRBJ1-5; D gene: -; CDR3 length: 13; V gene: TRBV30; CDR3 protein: CAWSVGEGRPQHF; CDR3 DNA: TGTGCCTGGAGTGTAGGCGAAGGGAGGCCCCAGCATTTT
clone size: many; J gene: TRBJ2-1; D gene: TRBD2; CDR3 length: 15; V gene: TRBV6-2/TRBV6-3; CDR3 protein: CASSYAQREGGEQFF; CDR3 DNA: TGTGCCAGCAGTTACGCCCAGCGGGAGGGCGGTGAGCAGTTCTTC
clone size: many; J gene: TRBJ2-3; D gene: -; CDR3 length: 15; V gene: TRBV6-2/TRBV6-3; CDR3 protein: CASSYLGTGQDTQYF; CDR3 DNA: TGTGCCAGCAGTTACTTGGGGACCGGGCAAGATACGCAGTATTTT
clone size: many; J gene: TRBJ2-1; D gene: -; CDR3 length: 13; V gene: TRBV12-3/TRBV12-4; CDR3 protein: CASSLGQSNEQFF; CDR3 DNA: TGTGCCAGCAGTTTAGGACAGTCCAATGAGCAGTTCTTC
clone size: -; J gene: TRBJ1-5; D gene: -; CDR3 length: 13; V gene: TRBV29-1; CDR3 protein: CSAVDSPNQPQNF; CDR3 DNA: TGCAGCGCGGTGGACAGTCCCAATCAGCCCCAGAATTTT
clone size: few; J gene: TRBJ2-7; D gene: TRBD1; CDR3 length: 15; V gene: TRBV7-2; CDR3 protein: CASSSPDRASYEQYF; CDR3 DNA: TGTGCCAGCAGCTCCCCGGACAGGGCGTCCTACGAGCAGTACTTC
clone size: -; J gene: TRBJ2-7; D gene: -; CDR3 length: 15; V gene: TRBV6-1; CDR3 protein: CAATPTANYDYEQYF; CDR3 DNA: TGTGCCGCAACCCCGACAGCAAATTACGACTACGAGCAGTACTTC
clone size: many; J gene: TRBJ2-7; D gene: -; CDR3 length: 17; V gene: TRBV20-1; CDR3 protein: CSANPRTTGALSYEQYF; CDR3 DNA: TGCAGTGCTAATCCCCGGACAACGGGAGCACTTTCCTACGAGCAGTACTTC
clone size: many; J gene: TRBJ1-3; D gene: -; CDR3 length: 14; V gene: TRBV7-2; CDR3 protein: CASSPAISGNTIYF; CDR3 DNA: TGTGCCAGCAGCCCGGCCATTTCTGGAAACACCATATATTTT
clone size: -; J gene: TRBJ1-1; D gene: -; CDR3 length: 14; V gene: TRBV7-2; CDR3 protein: CASSSGFMNTEAFF; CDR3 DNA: TGTGCCAGCAGCTCAGGATTCATGAACACTGAAGCTTTCTTT
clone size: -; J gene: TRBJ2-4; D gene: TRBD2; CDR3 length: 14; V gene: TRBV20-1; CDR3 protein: CSARREPTKNIQYF; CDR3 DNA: TGCAGTGCTAGGCGGGAGCCGACCAAAAACATTCAGTACTTC
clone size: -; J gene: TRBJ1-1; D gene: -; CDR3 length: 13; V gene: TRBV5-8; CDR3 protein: CASSRDWNTEAFF; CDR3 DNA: TGTGCCAGCAGCCGAGACTGGAACACTGAAGCTTTCTTT
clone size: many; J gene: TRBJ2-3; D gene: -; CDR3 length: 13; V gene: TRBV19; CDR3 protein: CASRTAGTDTQYF; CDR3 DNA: TGTGCCAGTAGGACAGCCGGCACAGATACGCAGTATTTT
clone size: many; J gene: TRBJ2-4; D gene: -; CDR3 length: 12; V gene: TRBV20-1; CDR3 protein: CSAEVWGNIQYF; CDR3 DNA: TGCAGTGCGGAGGTTTGGGGAAACATTCAGTACTTC
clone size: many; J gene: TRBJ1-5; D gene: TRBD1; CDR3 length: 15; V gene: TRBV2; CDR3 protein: CASRLRGQPNQPQHF; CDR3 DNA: TGTGCCAGCAGGTTAAGGGGACAGCCCAATCAGCCCCAGCATTTT
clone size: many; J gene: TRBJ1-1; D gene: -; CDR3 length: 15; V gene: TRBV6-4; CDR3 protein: CASLPFRGGNTEAFF; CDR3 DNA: TGTGCCAGCCTACCGTTTCGGGGGGGGAACACTGAAGCTTTCTTT
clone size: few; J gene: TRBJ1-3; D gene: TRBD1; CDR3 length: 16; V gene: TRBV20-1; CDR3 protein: CSARGGGSVSGNTIYF; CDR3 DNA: TGCAGTGCTAGAGGAGGGGGCTCGGTCTCTGGAAACACCATATATTTT
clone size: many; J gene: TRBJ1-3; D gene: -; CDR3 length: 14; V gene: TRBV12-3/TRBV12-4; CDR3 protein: CASRPSPAGNTIYF; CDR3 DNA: TGTGCCAGCAGACCCTCCCCAGCTGGAAACACCATATATTTT
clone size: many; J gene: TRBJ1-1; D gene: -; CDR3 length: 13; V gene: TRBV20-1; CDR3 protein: CSAADRLNTEAFF; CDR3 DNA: TGCAGTGCTGCGGACAGACTGAACACTGAAGCTTTCTTT
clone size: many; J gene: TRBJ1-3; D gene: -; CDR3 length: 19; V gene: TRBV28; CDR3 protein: CASSSSAALGLNSGNTIYF; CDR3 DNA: TGTGCCAGCAGTTCCTCGGCTGCCCTTGGACTGAACTCTGGAAACACCATATATTTT
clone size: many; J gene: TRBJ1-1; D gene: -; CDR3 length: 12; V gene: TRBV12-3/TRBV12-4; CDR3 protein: CASSEGRAEAFF; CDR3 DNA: TGTGCCAGCAGTGAGGGGAGGGCTGAAGCTTTCTTT
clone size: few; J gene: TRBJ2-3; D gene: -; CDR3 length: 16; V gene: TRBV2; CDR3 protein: CASTRTRSGYTDTQYF; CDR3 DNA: TGTGCCAGCACCCGAACCAGGAGCGGATACACAGATACGCAGTATTTT
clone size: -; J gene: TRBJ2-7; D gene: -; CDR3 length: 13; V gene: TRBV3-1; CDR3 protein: CASGLGGNYEQYF; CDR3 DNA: TGTGCCAGCGGCCTTGGGGGGAACTACGAGCAGTACTTC
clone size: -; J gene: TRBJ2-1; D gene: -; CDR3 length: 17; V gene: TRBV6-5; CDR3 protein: CASSYLRDYLWCHEQFF; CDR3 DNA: TGTGCCAGCAGTTACCTTAGAGACTACCTTTGGTGCCATGAGCAGTTCTTC
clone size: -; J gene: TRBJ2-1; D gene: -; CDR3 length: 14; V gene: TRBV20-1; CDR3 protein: CSARQDSGYNEQFF; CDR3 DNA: TGCAGTGCTAGACAGGACAGTGGCTACAATGAGCAGTTCTTC
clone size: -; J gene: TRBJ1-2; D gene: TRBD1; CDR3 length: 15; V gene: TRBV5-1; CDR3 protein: CASSPARGQRIGYTF; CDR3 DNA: TGCGCCAGCAGCCCTGCCCGGGGACAGAGAATTGGCTACACCTTC